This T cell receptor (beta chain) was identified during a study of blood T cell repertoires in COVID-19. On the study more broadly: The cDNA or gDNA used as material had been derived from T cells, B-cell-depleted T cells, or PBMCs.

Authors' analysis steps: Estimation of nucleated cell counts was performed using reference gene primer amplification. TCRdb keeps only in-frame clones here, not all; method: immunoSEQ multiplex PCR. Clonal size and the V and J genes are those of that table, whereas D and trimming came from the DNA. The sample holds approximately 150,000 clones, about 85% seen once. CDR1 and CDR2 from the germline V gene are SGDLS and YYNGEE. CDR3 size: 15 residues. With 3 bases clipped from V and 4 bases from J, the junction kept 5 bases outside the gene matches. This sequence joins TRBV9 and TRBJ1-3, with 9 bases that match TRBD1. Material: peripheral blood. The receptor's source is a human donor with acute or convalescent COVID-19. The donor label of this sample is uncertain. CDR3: CASSATGGSGNTIYF. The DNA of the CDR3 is TGTGCCAGCAGCGCGACAGGGGGATCAGGAAACACCATATATTTT. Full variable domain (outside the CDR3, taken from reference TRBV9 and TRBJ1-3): DSGVTQTPKHLITATGQRVTLRCSPRSGDLSVYWYQQSLDQGLQFLIQYYNGEERAKGNILERFSAQQFPDLHSELNLSSLELGDSALYFCASSATGGSGNTIYFGEGSWLTVV.